A selection of T cell receptor beta chains follows, all from one sample in a study of response to subunit inactivated influenza vaccine. TCRdb redid the calling of the RT-PCR reads with MiXCR, one entry per CDR3 protein. In the table there are 550,000 to 800,000 distinct CDR3 sequences, roughly 13% of which are singletons. The sequencing used PBMCs from blood, collected 14 to 15 days before vaccination. The receptor source for this set is a man over 45 who received an inactivated influenza vaccine. Both conserved end residues are part of each CDR3. D genes are given only for firm matches. Expanded clones get a size class; other rows say once, few or many, or leave the size out.

d_gene: TRBD2; j_gene: TRBJ2-5; v_gene: TRBV3-1; abundance: few; len: 16; CDR3aa: CASSPRDSGSGKTQYF; CDR3nt: TGTGCCAGCAGCCCTCGGGATAGCGGGAGTGGTAAGACCCAGTACTTC
d_gene: -; j_gene: TRBJ2-2; v_gene: TRBV7-6; abundance: -; len: 15; CDR3aa: CASSLFSRNTGELFF; CDR3nt: TGTGCCAGCAGCTTATTTTCCCGGAACACCGGGGAGCTGTTTTTT
d_gene: -; j_gene: TRBJ1-4; v_gene: TRBV27; abundance: -; len: 16; CDR3aa: CASSLNRGSANEKLFF; CDR3nt: TGTGCCAGCAGTTTAAATCGGGGGTCAGCTAATGAAAAACTGTTTTTT
d_gene: -; j_gene: TRBJ2-7; v_gene: TRBV20-1; abundance: -; len: 15; CDR3aa: CSARRGADPSYEQYF; CDR3nt: TGCAGTGCTAGAAGAGGGGCAGACCCATCCTACGAGCAGTACTTC
d_gene: -; j_gene: TRBJ1-1; v_gene: TRBV7-2; abundance: -; len: 13; CDR3aa: CASAIQGSTEAFF; CDR3nt: TGTGCCAGCGCAATACAGGGATCCACTGAAGCTTTCTTT
d_gene: -; j_gene: TRBJ2-3; v_gene: TRBV20-1; abundance: few; len: 16; CDR3aa: CSARDLLGQSTDTQYF; CDR3nt: TGCAGTGCTAGAGATCTGCTAGGTCAGAGCACAGATACGCAGTATTTT
d_gene: TRBD2; j_gene: TRBJ2-1; v_gene: TRBV7-2; abundance: many; len: 15; CDR3aa: CASSPSRTSGASEFF; CDR3nt: TGTGCCAGCAGCCCCAGCCGGACTAGCGGGGCATCTGAGTTCTTC
d_gene: TRBD2; j_gene: TRBJ2-3; v_gene: TRBV10-3; abundance: -; len: 14; CDR3aa: CATSWGGRIDTQYF; CDR3nt: TGTGCCACATCCTGGGGCGGGAGAATAGATACGCAGTATTTT
d_gene: -; j_gene: TRBJ2-1; v_gene: TRBV5-1; abundance: -; len: 12; CDR3aa: CASSFGGAEQFF; CDR3nt: TGCGCCAGCAGCTTCGGAGGGGCTGAGCAGTTCTTC
d_gene: -; j_gene: TRBJ2-4; v_gene: TRBV20-1; abundance: many; len: 14; CDR3aa: CSARLSSLNHIQYF; CDR3nt: TGCAGTGCTAGACTATCTAGTCTTAACCACATTCAGTACTTC
d_gene: -; j_gene: TRBJ2-1; v_gene: TRBV4-2; abundance: -; len: 17; CDR3aa: CASSQEVKRSGGNEQFF; CDR3nt: TGTGCCAGCAGCCAAGAAGTTAAGCGGTCAGGAGGCAATGAGCAGTTCTTC
d_gene: -; j_gene: TRBJ2-4; v_gene: TRBV6-2/TRBV6-3; abundance: few; len: 14; CDR3aa: CASRAGGVKNIQYF; CDR3nt: TGTGCCAGCAGAGCGGGCGGGGTCAAAAACATTCAGTACTTC
d_gene: -; j_gene: TRBJ2-2; v_gene: TRBV13; abundance: few; len: 16; CDR3aa: CASSKRDSTNTGELFF; CDR3nt: TGTGCCAGCAGCAAAAGGGACTCCACGAACACCGGGGAGCTGTTTTTT
d_gene: -; j_gene: TRBJ1-5; v_gene: TRBV6-1; abundance: -; len: 11; CDR3aa: CASEGNQPQHF; CDR3nt: TGTGCCAGCGAAGGCAATCAGCCCCAGCATTTT
d_gene: -; j_gene: TRBJ2-7; v_gene: TRBV20-1; abundance: few; len: 15; CDR3aa: CSASSLRRLTYEQYF; CDR3nt: TGCAGTGCTAGCAGTCTGAGACGTCTAACCTACGAGCAGTACTTC
d_gene: TRBD2; j_gene: TRBJ2-1; v_gene: TRBV2; abundance: few; len: 16; CDR3aa: CASSVGTSGYYNEQFF; CDR3nt: TGTGCCAGCAGCGTAGGGACTAGCGGGTACTACAATGAGCAGTTCTTC
d_gene: -; j_gene: TRBJ1-1; v_gene: TRBV28; abundance: few; len: 15; CDR3aa: CASTLRKTVNTEAFF; CDR3nt: TGTGCCAGCACCCTTAGGAAGACAGTGAACACTGAAGCTTTCTTT
d_gene: -; j_gene: TRBJ2-7; v_gene: TRBV24-1; abundance: few; len: 16; CDR3aa: CATSEGTGGAWGKQYF; CDR3nt: TGTGCCACCAGTGAAGGGACTGGCGGGGCCTGGGGGAAGCAGTACTTC
d_gene: TRBD2; j_gene: TRBJ2-3; v_gene: TRBV7-9; abundance: -; len: 15; CDR3aa: CASSPGLAGGDTQYF; CDR3nt: TGTGCCAGCAGCCCCGGACTAGCGGGCGGGGATACGCAGTATTTT
d_gene: -; j_gene: TRBJ2-1; v_gene: TRBV29-1; abundance: many; len: 15; CDR3aa: CSVELLAFSFNEQFF; CDR3nt: TGCAGCGTTGAATTACTAGCCTTTTCTTTTAATGAGCAGTTCTTC
d_gene: -; j_gene: TRBJ1-2; v_gene: TRBV29-1; abundance: -; len: 13; CDR3aa: CSVLPNRDYGYTF; CDR3nt: TGCAGCGTCCTCCCAAATCGGGACTATGGCTACACCTTC
d_gene: -; j_gene: TRBJ1-5; v_gene: TRBV20-1; abundance: few; len: 14; CDR3aa: CSATKGHLNQPQHF; CDR3nt: TGCAGTGCTACTAAGGGACATCTCAATCAGCCCCAGCATTTT
d_gene: TRBD2; j_gene: TRBJ2-3; v_gene: TRBV11-2; abundance: -; len: 18; CDR3aa: CASSLGVSGGAGTDTQYF; CDR3nt: TGTGCCAGCAGCTTAGGCGTTAGCGGGGGGGCGGGGACAGATACGCAGTATTTT
d_gene: -; j_gene: TRBJ1-3; v_gene: TRBV6-1; abundance: few; len: 16; CDR3aa: CASRLTGTSIGNTIYF; CDR3nt: TGTGCCAGCAGACTAACCGGGACCTCTATTGGAAACACCATATATTTT
d_gene: -; j_gene: TRBJ2-7; v_gene: TRBV5-4; abundance: few; len: 15; CDR3aa: CASSLGGTEAYEQYF; CDR3nt: TGTGCCAGCAGCTTAGGAGGGACGGAAGCCTACGAGCAGTACTTC
d_gene: TRBD2; j_gene: TRBJ2-5; v_gene: TRBV2; abundance: -; len: 15; CDR3aa: CASSKQLAGVETQYF; CDR3nt: TGTGCCAGCAGCAAACAACTAGCGGGGGTAGAGACCCAGTACTTC
d_gene: TRBD1; j_gene: TRBJ2-3; v_gene: TRBV10-3; abundance: many; len: 13; CDR3aa: CATRDRGTDTQYF; CDR3nt: TGTGCCACGCGGGACAGGGGCACAGATACGCAGTATTTT
d_gene: -; j_gene: TRBJ2-7; v_gene: TRBV29-1; abundance: few; len: 22; CDR3aa: CSVVHIGSFQVVSVPPSYEQYF; CDR3nt: TGCAGCGTTGTCCATATCGGGTCGTTTCAGGTAGTTTCAGTGCCCCCCTCCTACGAGCAGTACTTC
d_gene: TRBD2; j_gene: TRBJ2-1; v_gene: TRBV5-1; abundance: -; len: 14; CDR3aa: CASTSGGAGNEQFF; CDR3nt: TGCGCCAGCACTAGCGGGGGGGCCGGGAATGAGCAGTTCTTC
d_gene: -; j_gene: TRBJ2-1; v_gene: TRBV3-1; abundance: -; len: 13; CDR3aa: CASTQAPYNEQFF; CDR3nt: TGTGCCAGCACCCAGGCCCCCTACAATGAGCAGTTCTTC
d_gene: -; j_gene: TRBJ1-4; v_gene: TRBV7-8; abundance: few; len: 16; CDR3aa: CASSPLHGRGDEKLFF; CDR3nt: TGTGCCAGCAGCCCCCTACACGGGCGGGGGGATGAAAAACTGTTTTTT
d_gene: -; j_gene: TRBJ2-1; v_gene: TRBV6-2/TRBV6-3; abundance: -; len: 13; CDR3aa: CASSSRRSNEQFF; CDR3nt: TGTGCCAGCAGTTCCCGTAGGTCCAATGAGCAGTTCTTC
d_gene: -; j_gene: TRBJ2-1; v_gene: TRBV7-3; abundance: -; len: 16; CDR3aa: CASTSARAGSGSEQFF; CDR3nt: TGTGCCAGCACCAGCGCCCGGGCCGGGTCGGGCTCTGAGCAGTTCTTC
d_gene: -; j_gene: TRBJ1-1; v_gene: TRBV20-1; abundance: few; len: 13; CDR3aa: CSASGAGRTEAFF; CDR3nt: TGCAGTGCTAGTGGGGCGGGTAGAACTGAAGCTTTCTTT
d_gene: -; j_gene: TRBJ2-7; v_gene: TRBV7-9; abundance: -; len: 14; CDR3aa: CASSFPRISYEQYF; CDR3nt: TGTGCCAGCAGCTTCCCCAGGATCTCCTACGAGCAGTACTTC
d_gene: TRBD2; j_gene: TRBJ2-3; v_gene: TRBV11-2; abundance: many; len: 14; CDR3aa: CASSLGGGRDTQYF; CDR3nt: TGTGCCAGCAGCTTGGGGGGGGGAAGGGATACGCAGTATTTT